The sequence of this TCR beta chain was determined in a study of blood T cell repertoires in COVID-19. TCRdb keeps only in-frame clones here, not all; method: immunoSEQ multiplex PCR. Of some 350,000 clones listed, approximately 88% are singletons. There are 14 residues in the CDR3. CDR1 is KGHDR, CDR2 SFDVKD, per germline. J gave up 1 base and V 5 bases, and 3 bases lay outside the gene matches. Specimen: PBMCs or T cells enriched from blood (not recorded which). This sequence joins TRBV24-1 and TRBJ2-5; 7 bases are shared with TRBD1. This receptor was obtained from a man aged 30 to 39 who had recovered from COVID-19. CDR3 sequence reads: CATSGTGAQETQYF. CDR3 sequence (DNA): TGTGCCACCAGTGGGACAGGCGCCCAAGAGACCCAGTACTTC.